These 8 T cell receptor beta chains share one sample of origin, sequenced in a study of PD-1 blockade in mismatch repair-deficient tumors. Data came from immunoSEQ multiplex PCR; TCRdb stores just in-frame clones and leaves some out. Of 85,000 to 130,000 clones in the sample, about 79% were seen once. Sequences were derived from peripheral blood, sampled roughly 35 weeks after starting pembrolizumab. These receptors all come from an adult with mismatch repair-deficient cancer.

The gene calls are TRBV29-1 and TRBJ2-3, with 10 nucleotides matching TRBD2. V lost 3 bases and J lost 4; bases outside the gene matches: 10. The CDR3 runs to 16 residues. Germline V lookup: CDR1 SQVTM, CDR2 ANQGSEA. The chain's CDR3 is CSVERGKREGSDTQYF. For the CDR3, the DNA is TGCAGCGTTGAGAGAGGGAAGCGGGAGGGCTCAGATACGCAGTATTTT.

V usage is TRBV19 and J usage is TRBJ2-2; D unresolved. There are 14 residues in the CDR3. Germline V CDR1 and CDR2: LNHDA, SQIVND (reference sequence). Trimming stripped 3 bases from V and 2 bases from J, with 7 bases between. CDR3 sequence (DNA): TGTGCCAGTAGTATTACCCCTAACACCGGGGAGCTGTTTTTT. This sequence encodes CASSITPNTGELFF.

The rearrangement joins TRBV2 to TRBJ2-5; the D gene is possibly TRBD1 (6 bases). The CDR3 totals 13 residues. Germline lookup yields CDR1 SNHLY and CDR2 FYNNEI. Trimming removed 8 bases at V and 9 bases at J, with 19 bases between. The DNA of the CDR3 is TGTGCCAGCGGGGGAAGGACAGACGGTCCCCAGTACTTC. Protein sequence: CASGGRTDGPQYF.

This rearrangement joins TRBV30 to TRBJ2-2; 7 bases agree with TRBD2. This CDR3 has 14 amino acids. Per germline, CDR1 GTSNPN and CDR2 SVGIG (reference sequence). The J segment lost 2 bases and the V segment lost 3 bases, leaving 3 bases of the junction unmatched. The CDR3 DNA reads as TGTGCCTGGAGGCGGGGGAGCAACACCGGGGAGCTGTTTTTT. It yields the protein CAWRRGSNTGELFF.

This chain joins TRBV11-2 and TRBJ2-5; D not resolved. The CDR3 length is 11 residues. CDR1 is SGHAT, CDR2 FQNNGV, per germline. Trimming stripped 2 bases from V and 2 bases from J, with 0 bases between. The CDR3 spells CASSLQETQYF. The CDR3 DNA sequence: TGTGCCAGCAGCTTACAAGAGACCCAGTACTTC.

The J gene is TRBJ2-1, the V gene TRBV5-1, with 10 positions matching TRBD2. The CDR3 is 15 amino acids. Unmatched junction bases numbered 9, after V lost 3 bases and J lost 9 bases. Germline V gives CDR1 SGHRS, CDR2 YFSETQ. The DNA for the CDR3 is TGCGCCAGCAGCTCCCAGCGGGAGGGTGTAAGTGAGCAGTTCTTC. This encodes CASSSQREGVSEQFF.

In this sample, this clone turned up many times. The V call is TRBV11-2, the J call TRBJ2-2; perhaps TRBD1 as D (6 bases). V was pared by 5 bases and J by 3 bases, with 10 bases between. This CDR3 has 14 residues. CDR1 and CDR2 from the germline V gene are SGHAT and FQNNGV. CDR3 amino acids: CASSRTEDTGELFF. CDR3 coding DNA: TGTGCCAGCAGCCGGACAGAGGACACCGGGGAGCTGTTTTTT.

The chain is built from TRBV6-1 and TRBJ2-5, with D unclear. CDR3 length: 12 amino acids. Germline V CDR1 and CDR2: MNHNS, SASEGT. V lost 3 bases to trimming and J lost 1 base, with 3 bases between them. CDR3 nucleotide sequence: TGTGCCAGCAGTGAGCGCCAAGAGACCCAGTACTTC. Translating it yields CASSERQETQYF.